This T cell receptor beta chain was retrieved from a study of cytomegalovirus exposure and HLA in healthy donors. Study in general: Earlier findings included 100 million to 130 million unique TCR beta sequences obtained from 150 million to 200 million T cells.

Whole-study findings and limits: A later analysis found that most CMV-associated TCR beta chains appeared HLA-restricted. Many donors shared some public TCRs, even though most TCR sequences were rare.

The CDR3 runs to 14 residues. Germline lookup yields CDR1 SGHTA and CDR2 FQGNSA. Trimming pared 5 bases from V and 5 bases from J, leaving 14 bases between. 60 Vbeta and 13 Jbeta primers were used in PCR. The repertoire was sequenced with immunoSEQ multiplex PCR; TCRdb's copy has only in-frame clones and lacks some. The sample has hundreds of thousands of clones, 70% to 85% seen once. On this clone: The antigen is not known.

Sequences were obtained from PBMCs. This TCR derives from a male donor in good health and CMV-seronegative. J is TRBJ2-3 and V is TRBV7-2, with D perhaps TRBD2 (6 bases). This chain's CDR3 is CASSPPGLGDTQYF. Written as DNA, the CDR3 is TGTGCCAGCAGCCCACCGGGACTGGGAGATACGCAGTATTTT.